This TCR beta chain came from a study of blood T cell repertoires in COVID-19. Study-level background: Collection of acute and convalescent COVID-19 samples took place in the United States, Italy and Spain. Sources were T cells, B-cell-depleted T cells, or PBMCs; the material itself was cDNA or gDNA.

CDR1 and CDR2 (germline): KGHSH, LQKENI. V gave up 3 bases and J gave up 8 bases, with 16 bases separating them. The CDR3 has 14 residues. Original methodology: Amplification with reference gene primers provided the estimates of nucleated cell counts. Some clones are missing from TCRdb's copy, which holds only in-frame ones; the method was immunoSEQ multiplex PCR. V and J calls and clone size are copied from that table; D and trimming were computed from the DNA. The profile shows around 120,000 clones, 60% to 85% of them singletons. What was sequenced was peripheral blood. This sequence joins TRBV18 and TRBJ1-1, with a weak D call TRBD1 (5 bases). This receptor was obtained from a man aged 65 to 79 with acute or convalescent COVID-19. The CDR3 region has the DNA TGTGCCAGCTCACCCACACCAGGGAAGATCGAAGCTTTCTTT. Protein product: CASSPTPGKIEAFF.